Following are 4 T cell receptor beta chains from one sample sequenced in a study of T cell repertoires in cytomegalovirus infection. TCRdb re-called the reads through MiXCR, storing one row per CDR3 protein. The repertoire holds approximately 220,000 distinct CDR3 sequences, with around 40% as singletons. Their target antigens are unknown. Sequencing was performed on CD8+ T cells from cultured PBMCs, taken from culture after CMV antigen stimulation. The receptors originated from a human donor in good health (CMV status not recorded). Some clones in this sample may be carry-over from other donors' samples.

This clonotype turned up a few times. This rearrangement joins TRBV5-6 to TRBJ2-7, with 10 nucleotides matching TRBD1. The CDR3 consists of 16 residues. Germline V gene sequence: CDR1 SGHDT, CDR2 YYEEEE. Trimming cost V 4 bases and J 3 bases; bases outside gene matches: 10. The DNA of the CDR3 is TGTGCCAGCAGCACCTCGGGACAGGGGATTGGCTACGAGCAGTACTTC. This translates into CASSTSGQGIGYEQYF.

This clonotype was observed a single time. The chain combines TRBV7-9 with TRBJ2-5; no firm D call. Between the trimmed V and J ends, which lost 6 bases and 4 bases, there was a span of 6 bases. The CDR3 covers 11 residues. CDR1 and CDR2 from the germline V gene are SEHNR and FQNEAQ (reference sequence). The DNA for the CDR3 is TGTGCCAGCAGACTTACAGAGACCCAGTACTTC. This gives the protein CASRLTETQYF.

J is TRBJ2-2 and V is TRBV7-9; D unresolved. Trimming took 1 base from V and 1 from J, leaving 10 bases between them. The CDR3 has 16 amino acids. Germline V gene sequence: CDR1 SEHNR, CDR2 FQNEAQ (reference sequence). DNA of the CDR3: TGTGCCAGCAGCTTAGGCAGGACCCTGAACACCGGGGAGCTGTTTTTT. It yields the protein CASSLGRTLNTGELFF.

This clonotype showed up just a few times. V usage is TRBV10-3 and J usage is TRBJ1-6, with a possible D match to TRBD1 (5 bases). V was shortened by 6 bases and J by 7 bases, with 13 bases between the two germline ends. The CDR3 length is 14 residues. Per germline, CDR1 ENHRY and CDR2 SYGVKD. CDR3 region: CAIRGDGVNSPLHF. The CDR3 bases are TGTGCCATCAGAGGGGACGGTGTAAATTCACCCCTCCACTTT.